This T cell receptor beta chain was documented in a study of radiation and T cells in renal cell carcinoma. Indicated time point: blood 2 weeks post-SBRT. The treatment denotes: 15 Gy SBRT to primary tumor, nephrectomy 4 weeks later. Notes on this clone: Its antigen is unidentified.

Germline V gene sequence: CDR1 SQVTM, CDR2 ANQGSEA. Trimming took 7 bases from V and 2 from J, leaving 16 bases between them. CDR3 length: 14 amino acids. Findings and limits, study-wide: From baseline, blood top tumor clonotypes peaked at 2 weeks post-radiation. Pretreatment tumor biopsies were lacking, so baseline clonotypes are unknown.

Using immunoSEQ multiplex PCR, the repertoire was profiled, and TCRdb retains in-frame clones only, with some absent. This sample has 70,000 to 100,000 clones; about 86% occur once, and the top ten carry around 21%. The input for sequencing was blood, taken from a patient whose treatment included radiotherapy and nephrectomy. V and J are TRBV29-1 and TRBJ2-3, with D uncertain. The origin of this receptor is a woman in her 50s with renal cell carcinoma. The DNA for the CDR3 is TGCAGCGCTATGGGTTGGATTATCACAGATACGCAGTATTTT. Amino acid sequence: CSAMGWIITDTQYF.